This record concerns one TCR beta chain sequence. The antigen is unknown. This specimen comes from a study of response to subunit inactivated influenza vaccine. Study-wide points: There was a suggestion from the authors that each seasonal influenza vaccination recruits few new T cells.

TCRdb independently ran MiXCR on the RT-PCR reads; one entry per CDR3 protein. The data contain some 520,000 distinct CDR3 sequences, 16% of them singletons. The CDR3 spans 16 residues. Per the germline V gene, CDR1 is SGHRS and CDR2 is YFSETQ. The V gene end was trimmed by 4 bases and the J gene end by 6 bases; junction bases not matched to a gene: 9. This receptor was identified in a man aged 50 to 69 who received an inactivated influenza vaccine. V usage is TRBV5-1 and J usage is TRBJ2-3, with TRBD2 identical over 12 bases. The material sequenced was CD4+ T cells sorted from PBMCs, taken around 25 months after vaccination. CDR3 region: CASSAGLAGGSDTQYF. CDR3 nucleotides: TGCGCCAGCAGCGCCGGCCTAGCGGGAGGGAGCGATACGCAGTATTTT.